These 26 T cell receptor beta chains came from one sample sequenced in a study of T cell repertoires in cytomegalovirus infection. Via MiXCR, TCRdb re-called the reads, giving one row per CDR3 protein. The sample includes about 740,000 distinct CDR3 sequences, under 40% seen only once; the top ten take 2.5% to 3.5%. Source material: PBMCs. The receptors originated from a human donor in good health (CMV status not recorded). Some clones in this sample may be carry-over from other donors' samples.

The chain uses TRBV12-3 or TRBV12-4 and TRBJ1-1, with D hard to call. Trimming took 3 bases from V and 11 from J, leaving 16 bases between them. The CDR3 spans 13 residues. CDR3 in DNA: TGTGCCAGCAGTTTTGGTTCGCGAGGGTTGGCTTTCTTT. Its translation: CASSFGSRGLAFF.

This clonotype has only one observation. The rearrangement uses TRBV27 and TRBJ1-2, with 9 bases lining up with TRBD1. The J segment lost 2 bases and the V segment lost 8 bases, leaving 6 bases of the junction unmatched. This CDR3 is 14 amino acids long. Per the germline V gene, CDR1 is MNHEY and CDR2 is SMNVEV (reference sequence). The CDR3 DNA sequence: TGTGCCAGCCGGACAGGGGCTGCGAACTATGGCTACACCTTC. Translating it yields CASRTGAANYGYTF.

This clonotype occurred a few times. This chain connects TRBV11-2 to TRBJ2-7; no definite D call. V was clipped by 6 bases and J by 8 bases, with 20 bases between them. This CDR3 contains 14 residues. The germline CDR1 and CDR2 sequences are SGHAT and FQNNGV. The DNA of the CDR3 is TGTGCCAGCAGTCACAGTGGTATACAAGACAAGCAGTACTTC. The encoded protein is CASSHSGIQDKQYF.

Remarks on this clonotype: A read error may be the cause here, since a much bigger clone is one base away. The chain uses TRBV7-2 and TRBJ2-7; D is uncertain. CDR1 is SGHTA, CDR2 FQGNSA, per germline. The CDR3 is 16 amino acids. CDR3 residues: CASSLLGSFSSYQQYF. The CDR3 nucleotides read TGTGCCAGCAGCTTACTAGGCTCCTTCAGCTCCTACCAGCAGTACTTC.

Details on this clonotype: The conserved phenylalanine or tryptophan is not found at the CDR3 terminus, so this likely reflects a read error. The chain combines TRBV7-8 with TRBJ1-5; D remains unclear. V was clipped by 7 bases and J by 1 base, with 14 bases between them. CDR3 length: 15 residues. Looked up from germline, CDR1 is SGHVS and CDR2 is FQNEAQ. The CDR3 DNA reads TGTGCCAGCATCGACCGCGTGGGGAGCAATCAGCCCCAGCATTTA. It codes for CASIDRVGSNQPQHL.

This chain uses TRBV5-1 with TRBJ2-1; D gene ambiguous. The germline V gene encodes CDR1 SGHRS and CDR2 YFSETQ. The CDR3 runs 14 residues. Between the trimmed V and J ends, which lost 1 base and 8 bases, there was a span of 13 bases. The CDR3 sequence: CASSLMNPSDEQFF. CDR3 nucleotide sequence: TGCGCCAGCAGCTTGATGAACCCCTCGGATGAGCAGTTCTTC.

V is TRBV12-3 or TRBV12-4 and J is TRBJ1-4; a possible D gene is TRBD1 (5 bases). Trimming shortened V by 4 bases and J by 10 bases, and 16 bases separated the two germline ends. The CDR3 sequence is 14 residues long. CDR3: CASSSQGPGGKLFF. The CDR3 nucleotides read TGTGCCAGCAGTTCCCAGGGTCCGGGGGGAAAACTGTTTTTT.

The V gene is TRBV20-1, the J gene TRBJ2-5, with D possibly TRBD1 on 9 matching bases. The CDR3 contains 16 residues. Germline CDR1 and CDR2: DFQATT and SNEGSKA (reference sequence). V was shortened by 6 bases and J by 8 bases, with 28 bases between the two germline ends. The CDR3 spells CSARSRGGRTGGTQYF. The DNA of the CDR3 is TGCAGTGCCCGCTCCCGGGGGGGCCGTACAGGGGGCACCCAGTACTTC.

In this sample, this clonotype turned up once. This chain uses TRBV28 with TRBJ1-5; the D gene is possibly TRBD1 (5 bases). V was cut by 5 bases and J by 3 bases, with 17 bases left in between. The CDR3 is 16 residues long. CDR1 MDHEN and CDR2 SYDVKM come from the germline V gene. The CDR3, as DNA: TGTGCCAGCAGTCCCCTGTCTGGGGGTACCAATCAGCCCCAGCATTTT. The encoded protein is CASSPLSGGTNQPQHF.

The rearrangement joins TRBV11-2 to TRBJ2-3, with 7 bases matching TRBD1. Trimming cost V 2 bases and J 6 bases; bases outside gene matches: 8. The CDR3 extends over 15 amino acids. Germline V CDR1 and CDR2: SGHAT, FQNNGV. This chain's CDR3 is CASSLLDRSRDTQYF. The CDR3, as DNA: TGTGCCAGCAGCTTACTGGACAGGTCCCGGGATACGCAGTATTTT.

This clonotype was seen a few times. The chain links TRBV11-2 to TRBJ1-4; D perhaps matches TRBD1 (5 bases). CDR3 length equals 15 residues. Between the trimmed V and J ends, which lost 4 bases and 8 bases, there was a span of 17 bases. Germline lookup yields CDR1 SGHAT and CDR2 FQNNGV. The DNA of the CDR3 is TGTGCCAGCAGCTCCAACCCGGGACGAAGGGAAAAACTGTTTTTT. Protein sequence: CASSSNPGRREKLFF.

CDR3 in DNA: TGTGCCAGCAGTGACAGGGGAATCCAAGAGACCCAGTACTTC. Translation gives CASSDRGIQETQYF. The chain employs TRBV3-1 and TRBJ2-5; 8 bases agree with TRBD1. CDR1 is LGHDT and CDR2 is YNNKEL in the germline V gene (reference sequence). V lost 6 bases to trimming and J lost 1 base; unmatched junction nucleotides: 4. The CDR3 loop spans 14 amino acids.

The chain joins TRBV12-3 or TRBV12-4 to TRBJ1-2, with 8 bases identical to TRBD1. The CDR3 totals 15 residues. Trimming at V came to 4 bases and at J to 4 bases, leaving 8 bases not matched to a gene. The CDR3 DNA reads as TGTGCCAGCAGTTACGGGACAGGTCTTTTCTATGGCTACACCTTC. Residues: CASSYGTGLFYGYTF.

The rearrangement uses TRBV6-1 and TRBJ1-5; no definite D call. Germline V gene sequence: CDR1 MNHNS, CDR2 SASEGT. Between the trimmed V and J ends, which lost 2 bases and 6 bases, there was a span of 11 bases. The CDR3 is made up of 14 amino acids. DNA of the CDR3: TGTGCCAGCAGTGAACTAGGGTTGAGTCAGCCCCAGCATTTT. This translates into CASSELGLSQPQHF.

The CDR3: CASSSRFRGNEQFF. The CDR3 region has the DNA TGTGCCAGCAGTTCCCGTTTCAGGGGAAATGAGCAGTTCTTC. The chain uses TRBV6-6 and TRBJ2-1; weak D call: TRBD1 (6 bases). The CDR3 length is 14 residues. Trimming cost V 4 bases and J 7 bases, with 14 bases left between them. In germline, CDR1 is MNHNY, CDR2 SVGAGI (reference sequence).

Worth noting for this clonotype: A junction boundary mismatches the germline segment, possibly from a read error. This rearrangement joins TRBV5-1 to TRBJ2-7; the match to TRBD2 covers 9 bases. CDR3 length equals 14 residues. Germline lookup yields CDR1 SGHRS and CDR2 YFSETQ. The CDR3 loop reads CASSLELAGLEQSF. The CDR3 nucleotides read TGTGCCAGCAGCTTGGAGCTAGCGGGACTCGAGCAGTCCTTC.

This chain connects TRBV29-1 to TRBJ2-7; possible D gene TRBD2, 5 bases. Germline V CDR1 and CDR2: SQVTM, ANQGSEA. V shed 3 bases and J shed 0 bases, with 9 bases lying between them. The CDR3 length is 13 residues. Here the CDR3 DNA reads TGCAGCGTTGAGGCGGGTAGCTCCTACGAGCAGTACTTC. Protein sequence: CSVEAGSSYEQYF.

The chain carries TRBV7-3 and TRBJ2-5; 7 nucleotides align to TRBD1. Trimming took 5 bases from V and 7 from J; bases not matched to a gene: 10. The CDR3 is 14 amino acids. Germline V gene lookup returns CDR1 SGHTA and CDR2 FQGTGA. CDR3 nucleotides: TGTGCCAGCAGCCGGGACAGCACCCGGGGGACCCAGTACTTC. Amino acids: CASSRDSTRGTQYF.

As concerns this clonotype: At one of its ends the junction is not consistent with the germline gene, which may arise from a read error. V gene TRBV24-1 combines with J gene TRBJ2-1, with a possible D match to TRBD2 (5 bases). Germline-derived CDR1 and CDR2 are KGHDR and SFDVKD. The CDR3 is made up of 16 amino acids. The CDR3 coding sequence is TGTTCCACCAGTGCTTCAGGACGGACTGACCTCAATGATCAGTTCTTC. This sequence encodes CSTSASGRTDLNDQFF.

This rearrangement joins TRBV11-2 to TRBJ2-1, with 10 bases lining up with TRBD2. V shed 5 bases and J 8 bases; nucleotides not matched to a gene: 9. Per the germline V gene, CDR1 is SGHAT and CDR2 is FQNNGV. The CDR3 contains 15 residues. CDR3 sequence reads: CASSLPSGSAHEQFF. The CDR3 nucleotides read TGTGCCAGCAGCCTCCCTAGCGGGAGTGCCCATGAGCAGTTCTTC.

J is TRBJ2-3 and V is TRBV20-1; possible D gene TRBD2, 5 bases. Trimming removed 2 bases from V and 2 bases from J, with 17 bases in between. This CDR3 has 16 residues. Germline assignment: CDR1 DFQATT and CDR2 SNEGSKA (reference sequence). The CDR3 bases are TGCAGTGCTAGACGAGGGCTAGTCCCACCCACAGATACGCAGTATTTT. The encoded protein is CSARRGLVPPTDTQYF.

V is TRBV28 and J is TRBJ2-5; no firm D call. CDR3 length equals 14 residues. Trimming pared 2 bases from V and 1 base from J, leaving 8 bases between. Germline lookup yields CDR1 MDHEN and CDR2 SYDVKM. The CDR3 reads CASSLDLVQETQYF. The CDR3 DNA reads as TGTGCCAGCAGTTTAGACCTGGTCCAAGAGACCCAGTACTTC.

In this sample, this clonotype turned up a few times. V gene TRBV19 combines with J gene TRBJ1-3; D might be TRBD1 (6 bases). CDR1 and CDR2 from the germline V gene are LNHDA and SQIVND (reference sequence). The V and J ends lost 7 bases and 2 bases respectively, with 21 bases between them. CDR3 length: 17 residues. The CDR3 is CASIRSGGVGAGNTIYF. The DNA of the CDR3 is TGTGCCAGTATCCGCTCGGGGGGCGTCGGTGCTGGAAACACCATATATTTT.

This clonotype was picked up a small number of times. The chain's CDR3 is CASSPDKETQYF. In nucleotides, the CDR3 is TGTGCCAGCAGCCCGGACAAAGAGACCCAGTACTTC. This chain uses TRBV12-3 or TRBV12-4 with TRBJ2-5, with D perhaps matching TRBD1 (5 bases). V was shortened by 6 bases and J by 3 bases, with 8 bases between the two germline ends. CDR3 length: 12 amino acids.

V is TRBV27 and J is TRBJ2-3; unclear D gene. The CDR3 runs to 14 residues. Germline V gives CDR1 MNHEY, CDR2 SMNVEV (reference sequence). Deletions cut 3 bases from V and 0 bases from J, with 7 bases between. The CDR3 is CASSFTRSTDTQYF. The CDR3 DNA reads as TGTGCCAGCAGTTTTACCAGGAGCACAGATACGCAGTATTTT.

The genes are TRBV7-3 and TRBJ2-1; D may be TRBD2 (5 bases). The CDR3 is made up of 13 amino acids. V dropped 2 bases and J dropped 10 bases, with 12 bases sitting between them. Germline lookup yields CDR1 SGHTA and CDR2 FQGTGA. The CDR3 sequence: CASSLGSGMEQFF. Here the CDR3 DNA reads TGTGCCAGCAGCTTAGGGTCCGGGATGGAGCAGTTCTTC.